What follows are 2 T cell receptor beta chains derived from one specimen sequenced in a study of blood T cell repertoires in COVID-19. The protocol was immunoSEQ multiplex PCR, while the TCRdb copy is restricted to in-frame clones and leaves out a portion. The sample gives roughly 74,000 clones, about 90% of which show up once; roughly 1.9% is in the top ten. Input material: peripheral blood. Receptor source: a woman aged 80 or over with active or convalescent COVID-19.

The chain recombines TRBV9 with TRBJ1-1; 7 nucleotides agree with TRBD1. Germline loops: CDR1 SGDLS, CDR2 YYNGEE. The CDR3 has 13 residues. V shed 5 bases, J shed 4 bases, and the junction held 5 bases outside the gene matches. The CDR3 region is CASSSGGSTEAFF. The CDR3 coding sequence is TGTGCCAGCAGTTCAGGGGGGTCCACTGAAGCTTTCTTT. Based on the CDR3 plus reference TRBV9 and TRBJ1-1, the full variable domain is DSGVTQTPKHLITATGQRVTLRCSPRSGDLSVYWYQQSLDQGLQFLIQYYNGEERAKGNILERFSAQQFPDLHSELNLSSLELGDSALYFCASSSGGSTEAFFGQGTRLTVV.

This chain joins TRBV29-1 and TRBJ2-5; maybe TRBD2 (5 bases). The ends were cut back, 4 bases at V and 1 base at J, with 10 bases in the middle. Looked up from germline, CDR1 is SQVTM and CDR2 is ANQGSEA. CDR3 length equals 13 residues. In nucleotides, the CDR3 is TGCAGCGTTGTCTCCAGCGGCCAAGAGACCCAGTACTTC. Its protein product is CSVVSSGQETQYF.